One sample yielded the 10 T cell receptor beta chains listed below, sequenced in a study of OX40 agonist ivuxolimab in advanced cancers. Clones were read by immunoSEQ multiplex PCR, and TCRdb kept only the in-frame ones, dropping some. The table records fewer than 75,000 clones, around 89% of them present only once. Sequencing used CD4+ or CD8+ T cells sorted from blood, obtained in a trial of the OX40 agonist ivuxolimab. These receptors were obtained from an adult with an advanced solid tumor such as melanoma, head and neck, liver or kidney cancer.

The V gene is TRBV19, the J gene TRBJ2-1; no firm D call. V gave up 3 bases and J gave up 10 bases, with 13 bases separating them. The germline CDR1 and CDR2 sequences are LNHDA and SQIVND (reference sequence). There are 13 residues in the CDR3. The DNA for the CDR3 is TGTGCCAGTAGTATCGCGACGAAAGGGGAGCAGTTCTTC. It yields the protein CASSIATKGEQFF.

This chain links TRBV28 with TRBJ2-1; D unclear. Germline loops: CDR1 MDHEN, CDR2 SYDVKM. The V and J ends lost 6 bases and 3 bases respectively, with 9 bases between them. This CDR3 contains 13 residues. CDR3 in DNA: TGTGCCAGCAGAGGGCTGGTCTACAATGAGCAGTTCTTC. Translated: CASRGLVYNEQFF.

CDR3 region: CASSLERGQPQHF. In DNA, the CDR3 is TGTGCCAGCAGCTTGGAGAGGGGCCAGCCCCAGCATTTT. The chain joins TRBV5-4 to TRBJ1-5; maybe TRBD1 (5 bases). Germline-derived CDR1 and CDR2 are SGHNT and YYREEE (reference sequence). V lost 0 bases, J lost 7 bases, and 8 bases lay in between. This CDR3 contains 13 residues.

The chain employs TRBV15 and TRBJ2-1, with D hard to call. V gave up 5 bases and J gave up 5 bases, with 7 bases separating them. Germline V gene data show CDR1 as LNHNV and CDR2 as YYDKDF (reference sequence). The CDR3 loop spans 12 amino acids. The CDR3 here is CATSADHNEQFF. DNA of the CDR3: TGTGCCACCAGCGCCGACCACAATGAGCAGTTCTTC.

The gene calls are TRBV6-1 and TRBJ2-7, with 10 bases fitting TRBD2. Trimming cost V 2 bases and J 4 bases; bases outside gene matches: 5. CDR1 is MNHNS and CDR2 is SASEGT in the germline V gene. The CDR3 extends over 15 amino acids. The CDR3 DNA is TGTGCCAGCAGTGAATCGCTAGCGGGAGAGTACGAGCAGTACTTC. It encodes CASSESLAGEYEQYF.

The chain couples TRBV7-6 to TRBJ2-5; TRBD2 matches 8 bases. J lost 3 bases, V lost 4 bases, and 1 base had no gene match. The CDR3 runs 13 residues. The V gene's germline CDR1 is SGHVS and CDR2 FNYEAQ. The CDR3 DNA reads as TGTGCCAGCAGCTATAGCGGGAAAGAGACCCAGTACTTC. It is translated as CASSYSGKETQYF.

This chain joins TRBV28 and TRBJ1-1; D possibly corresponds to TRBD1 (6 bases). Trimming removed 2 bases at V and 5 bases at J, with 12 bases between. The CDR3 spans 14 residues. CDR1 is MDHEN, CDR2 SYDVKM, per germline. The CDR3 reads CASSLGGAQTEAFF. Here the CDR3 DNA reads TGTGCCAGCAGTTTAGGGGGGGCGCAAACTGAAGCTTTCTTT.

The chain links TRBV9 to TRBJ2-3; tentatively, D is TRBD2 (5 bases). V dropped 0 bases and J dropped 6 bases, with 11 bases sitting between them. This CDR3 is built from 14 residues. Looked up from germline, CDR1 is SGDLS and CDR2 is YYNGEE. CDR3 region: CASSVDGGRDTQYF. The CDR3, as DNA: TGTGCCAGCAGCGTAGATGGAGGAAGGGATACGCAGTATTTT.

The V gene is TRBV4-1, the J gene TRBJ2-2; D gene ambiguous. Germline CDR1 reads MGHRA; CDR2 reads YSYEKL. This CDR3 spans 14 amino acids. The V end lost 1 base, the J end lost 7 bases, and 10 bases lay between the germline ends. CDR3: CASSQAPTVGELFF. The CDR3 DNA reads TGCGCCAGCAGCCAAGCCCCGACTGTCGGGGAGCTGTTTTTT.

The chain has TRBV6-1 and TRBJ1-6; D gene ambiguous. The CDR3 spans 12 residues. From germline, CDR1 is MNHNS and CDR2 SASEGT. Trimming took off 3 bases at V and 10 bases at J, with 7 bases between the two ends. Here the CDR3 reads CASSDPHSPLHF. The CDR3 nucleotides read TGTGCCAGCAGTGATCCACACTCACCCCTCCACTTT.